The text below deals with one T cell receptor beta chain. What it binds is unknown. These data originate in a study of Ad26.COV2.S vaccination and SARS-CoV-2 variants. Overall study results and limits: Among vaccine recipients, spike-specific TCR breadth exceeded that of placebo recipients.

Measured with immunoSEQ multiplex PCR; TCRdb has only the in-frame clones, and not every one. The data hold some 250,000 clones, with around 87% observed a single time. This sample's treatment: roughly 20 received Ad26.COV2.S at low or high dose, single or two shots; 5 received placebo; per-sample allocation not given. Samples were taken on day 63 after the first vaccine or placebo injection. Adults aged 18-55 years in Boston included the donor. The CDR3 sequence is 13 residues long. V lost 1 base and J lost 7, with 11 bases in between. Germline V gene lookup returns CDR1 SGHRS and CDR2 YFSETQ. Sequenced here: peripheral blood, sampled in a trial of Ad26.COV2.S vaccine versus placebo. V usage is TRBV5-1 and J usage is TRBJ1-2; maybe TRBD1 (5 bases). The sequence was obtained from a person aged 18-60 years who received the Ad26.COV2.S COVID-19 vaccine or a placebo. The CDR3 is CASSLPGTAGYTF. CDR3 DNA sequence: TGCGCCAGCAGCTTGCCCGGGACGGCTGGCTACACCTTC.